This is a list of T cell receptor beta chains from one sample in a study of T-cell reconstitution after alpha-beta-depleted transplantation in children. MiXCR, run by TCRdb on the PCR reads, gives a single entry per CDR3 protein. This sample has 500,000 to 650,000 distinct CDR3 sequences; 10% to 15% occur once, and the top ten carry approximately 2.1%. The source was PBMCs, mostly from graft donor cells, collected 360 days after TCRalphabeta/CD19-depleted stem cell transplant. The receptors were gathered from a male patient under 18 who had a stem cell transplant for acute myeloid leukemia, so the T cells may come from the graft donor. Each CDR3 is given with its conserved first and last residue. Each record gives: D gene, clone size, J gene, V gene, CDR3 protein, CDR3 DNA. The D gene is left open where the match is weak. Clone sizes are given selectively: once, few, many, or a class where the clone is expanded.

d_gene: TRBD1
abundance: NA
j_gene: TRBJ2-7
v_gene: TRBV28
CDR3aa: CASTPGQNSYEQYF
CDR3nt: TGTGCCAGCACCCCGGGACAGAACTCCTACGAGCAGTACTTC

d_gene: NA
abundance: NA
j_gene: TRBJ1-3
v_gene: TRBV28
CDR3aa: CASSLLLGAAGNTIYF
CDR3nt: TGTGCCAGCAGTTTACTTTTGGGGGCAGCTGGAAACACCATATATTTT

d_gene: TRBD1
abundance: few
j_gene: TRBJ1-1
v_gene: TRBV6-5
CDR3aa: CASRLDRVVNEAFF
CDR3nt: TGTGCCAGCAGACTCGACAGGGTAGTTAATGAAGCTTTCTTT

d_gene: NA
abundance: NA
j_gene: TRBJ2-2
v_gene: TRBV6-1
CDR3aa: CAGGRVTTGELFF
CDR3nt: TGTGCTGGGGGGCGGGTGACCACCGGGGAGCTGTTTTTT

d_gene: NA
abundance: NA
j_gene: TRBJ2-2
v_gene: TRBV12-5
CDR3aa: CASGLVPLPAGTGELFF
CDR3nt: TGTGCTAGTGGTTTGGTACCCCTCCCGGCGGGGACCGGGGAGCTGTTTTTT

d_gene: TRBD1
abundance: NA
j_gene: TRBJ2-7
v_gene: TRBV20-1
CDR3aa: CSAMGQVHSYEQYF
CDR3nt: TGCAGTGCTATGGGACAGGTCCACTCCTACGAGCAGTACTTC

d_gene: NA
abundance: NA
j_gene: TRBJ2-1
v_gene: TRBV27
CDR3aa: CASSFVGAAENEQFF
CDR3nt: TGTGCCAGCAGTTTTGTGGGGGCCGCCGAGAATGAGCAGTTCTTC

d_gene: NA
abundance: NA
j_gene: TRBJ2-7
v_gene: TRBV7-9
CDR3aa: CASSLSGDFHSYEQYF
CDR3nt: TGTGCCAGCAGCTTATCCGGGGACTTCCACTCCTACGAGCAGTACTTC

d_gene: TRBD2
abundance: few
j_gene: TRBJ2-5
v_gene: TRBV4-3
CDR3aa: CASSQGTSGSPPETQYF
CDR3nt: TGCGCCAGCAGCCAGGGGACTAGCGGGAGCCCCCCAGAGACCCAGTACTTC

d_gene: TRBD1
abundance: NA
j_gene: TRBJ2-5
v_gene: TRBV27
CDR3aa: CASRRTGKGRSETQYF
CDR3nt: TGTGCCAGCAGGAGGACAGGGAAGGGTCGTAGCGAGACCCAGTACTTC

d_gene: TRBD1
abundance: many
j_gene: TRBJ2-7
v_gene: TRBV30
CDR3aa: CSWDRVSGEQYF
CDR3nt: TGTAGCTGGGACAGGGTATCTGGCGAGCAGTACTTC

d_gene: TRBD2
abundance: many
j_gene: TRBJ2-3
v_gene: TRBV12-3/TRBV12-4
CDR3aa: CAIQRGYTDTQYF
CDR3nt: TGTGCCATTCAGCGGGGATACACAGATACGCAGTATTTT

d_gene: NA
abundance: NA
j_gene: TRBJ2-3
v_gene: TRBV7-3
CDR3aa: CASSLTGLREDTQYF
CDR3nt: TGTGCCAGCAGCTTAACCGGCCTTCGGGAAGATACGCAGTATTTT

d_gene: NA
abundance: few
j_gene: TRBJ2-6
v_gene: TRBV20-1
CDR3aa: CSAWTSRSSGANVLTF
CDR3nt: TGCAGTGCCTGGACGTCTCGTAGCTCTGGGGCCAACGTCCTGACTTTC

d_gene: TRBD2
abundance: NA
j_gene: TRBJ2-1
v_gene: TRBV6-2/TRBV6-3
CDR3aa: CASSKLAGGPNEQFF
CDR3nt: TGTGCCAGCAGTAAACTAGCGGGAGGGCCAAATGAGCAGTTCTTC

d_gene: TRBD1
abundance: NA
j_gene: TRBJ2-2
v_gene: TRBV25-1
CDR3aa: CASSPLGQGWEKTGELFF
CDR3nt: TGTGCCAGCAGTCCCCTCGGACAGGGATGGGAGAAGACCGGGGAGCTGTTTTTT

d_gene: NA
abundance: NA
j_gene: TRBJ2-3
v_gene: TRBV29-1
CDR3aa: CSPLSRQEGRTDTQYF
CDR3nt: TGCAGCCCCTTGAGTAGGCAGGAGGGACGCACAGATACGCAGTATTTT

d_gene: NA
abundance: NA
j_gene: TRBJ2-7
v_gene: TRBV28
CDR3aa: CASSLLSAVYEQYF
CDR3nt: TGTGCCAGCAGTTTACTTTCAGCGGTCTACGAGCAGTACTTC

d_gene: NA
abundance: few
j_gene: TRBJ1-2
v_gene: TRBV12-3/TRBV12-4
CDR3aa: CASSLGAAERNYGYTF
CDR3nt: TGTGCCAGCAGTTTAGGAGCAGCCGAGCGGAACTATGGCTACACCTTC

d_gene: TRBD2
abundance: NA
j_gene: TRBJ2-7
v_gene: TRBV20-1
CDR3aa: CSFPGLAVLQSYEQYF
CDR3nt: TGCAGTTTCCCGGGACTAGCGGTCTTACAAAGCTACGAGCAGTACTTC

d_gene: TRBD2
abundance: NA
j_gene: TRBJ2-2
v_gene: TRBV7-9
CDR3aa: CASSLLAASNTGELFF
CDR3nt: TGTGCCAGCAGCTTACTAGCGGCCTCGAACACCGGGGAGCTGTTTTTT

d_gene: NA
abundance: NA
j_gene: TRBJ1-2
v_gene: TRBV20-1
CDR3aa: CSASWAGYGYTF
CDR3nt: TGCAGTGCTAGTTGGGCCGGTTATGGCTACACCTTC

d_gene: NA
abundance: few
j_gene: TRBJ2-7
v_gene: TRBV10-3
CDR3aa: CAIRVLNEQYF
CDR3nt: TGTGCCATCCGAGTTTTGAACGAGCAGTACTTC

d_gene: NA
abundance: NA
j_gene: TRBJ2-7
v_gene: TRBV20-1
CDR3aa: CSARGASWREQYF
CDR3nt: TGCAGTGCTAGGGGGGCTAGCTGGCGCGAGCAGTACTTC

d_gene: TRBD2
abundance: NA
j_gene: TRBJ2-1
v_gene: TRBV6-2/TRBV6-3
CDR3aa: CASAKSGGNEQFF
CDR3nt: TGTGCCAGCGCCAAGTCGGGGGGCAATGAGCAGTTCTTC

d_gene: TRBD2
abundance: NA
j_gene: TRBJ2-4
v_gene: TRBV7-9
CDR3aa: CASNVAGDQVKNIQYF
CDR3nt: TGTGCCAGCAACGTAGCGGGAGACCAGGTCAAAAACATTCAGTACTTC

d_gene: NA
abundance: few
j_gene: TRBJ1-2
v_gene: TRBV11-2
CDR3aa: CASSFGSRVGGYTF
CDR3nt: TGTGCCAGCAGCTTCGGGTCCAGGGTGGGCGGCTACACCTTC

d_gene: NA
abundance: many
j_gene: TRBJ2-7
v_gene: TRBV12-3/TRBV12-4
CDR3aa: CASSRGDRSSYEQYF
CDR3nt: TGTGCCAGCAGCCGGGGGGACAGATCCTCCTACGAGCAGTACTTC

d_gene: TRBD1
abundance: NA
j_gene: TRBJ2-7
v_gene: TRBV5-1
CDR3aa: CASSFGTGRAYEQYF
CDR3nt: TGCGCCAGCAGCTTTGGGACAGGGAGGGCCTACGAGCAGTACTTC

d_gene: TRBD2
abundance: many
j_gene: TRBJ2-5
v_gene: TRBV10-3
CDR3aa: CAIRGGGRAQYF
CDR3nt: TGTGCCATCAGGGGCGGCGGGAGGGCCCAGTACTTC

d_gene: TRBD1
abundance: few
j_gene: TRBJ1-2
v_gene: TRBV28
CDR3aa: CASRSRPRTGGGYGYTF
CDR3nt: TGTGCCAGCAGATCCCGCCCACGGACAGGGGGAGGTTATGGCTACACCTTC

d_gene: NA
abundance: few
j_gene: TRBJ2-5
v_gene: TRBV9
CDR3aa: CASSLSRDPSWETQYF
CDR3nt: TGTGCCAGCAGCCTATCCCGGGACCCCTCCTGGGAGACCCAGTACTTC

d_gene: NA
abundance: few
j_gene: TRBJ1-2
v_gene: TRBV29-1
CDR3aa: CSVGPAGYTF
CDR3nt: TGCAGCGTTGGGCCAGCTGGCTACACCTTC

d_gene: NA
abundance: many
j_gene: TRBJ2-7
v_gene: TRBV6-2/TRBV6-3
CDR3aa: CASSYTRDLHEQYF
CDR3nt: TGTGCCAGCAGTTACACCCGGGATCTCCACGAGCAGTACTTC

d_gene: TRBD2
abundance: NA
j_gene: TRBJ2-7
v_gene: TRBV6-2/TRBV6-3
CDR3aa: CASRHSGSYEQYF
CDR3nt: TGTGCCAGCAGACATAGCGGGAGCTACGAGCAGTACTTC

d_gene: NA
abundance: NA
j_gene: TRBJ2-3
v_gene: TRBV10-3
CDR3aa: CAISELGTDTQYF
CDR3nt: TGTGCCATCAGTGAGCTGGGGACAGATACGCAGTATTTT

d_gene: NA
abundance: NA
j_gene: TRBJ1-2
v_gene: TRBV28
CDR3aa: CASSLSGDVGYTF
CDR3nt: TGTGCCAGCAGTTTATCGGGGGACGTCGGCTACACCTTC

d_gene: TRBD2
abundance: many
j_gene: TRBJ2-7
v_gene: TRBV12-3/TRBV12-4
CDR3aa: CASSWGTSPPYEQYF
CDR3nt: TGTGCCAGCAGTTGGGGGACTAGCCCTCCCTACGAGCAGTACTTC

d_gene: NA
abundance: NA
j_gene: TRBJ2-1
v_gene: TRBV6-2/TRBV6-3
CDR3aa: CASSYSGAQSTAYNEQFF
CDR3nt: TGTGCCAGCAGTTACTCTGGAGCACAAAGTACTGCCTACAATGAGCAGTTCTTC

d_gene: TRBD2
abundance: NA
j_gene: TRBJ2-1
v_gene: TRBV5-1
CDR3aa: CASCLAGASYNEQFF
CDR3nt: TGCGCCAGCTGCCTGGCGGGAGCGTCCTACAATGAGCAGTTCTTC

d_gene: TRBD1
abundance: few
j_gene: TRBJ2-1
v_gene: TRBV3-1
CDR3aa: CASSQPPVRSGQGRFSSYNEQFF
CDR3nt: TGTGCCAGCAGCCAACCCCCCGTCCGCTCGGGACAGGGTAGATTTAGCTCCTACAATGAGCAGTTCTTC

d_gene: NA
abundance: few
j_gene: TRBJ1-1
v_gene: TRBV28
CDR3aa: CASSFLEQTRTFF
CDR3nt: TGTGCCAGCAGTTTTCTTGAGCAGACGCGGACTTTCTTT

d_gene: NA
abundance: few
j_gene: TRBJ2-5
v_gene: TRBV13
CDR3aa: CASRRNHLGETQYF
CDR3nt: TGTGCCAGCAGAAGAAATCATCTGGGGGAGACCCAGTACTTC

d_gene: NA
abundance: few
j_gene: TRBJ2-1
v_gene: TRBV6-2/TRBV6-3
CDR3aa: CASSLLARSNEQFF
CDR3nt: TGTGCCAGCAGTCTACTAGCCAGGTCCAATGAGCAGTTCTTC

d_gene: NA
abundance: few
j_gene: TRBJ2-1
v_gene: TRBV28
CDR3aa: CASSPPPDRLQVF
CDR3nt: TGTGCCAGCAGTCCCCCTCCCGACAGGCTCCAGGTCTTC

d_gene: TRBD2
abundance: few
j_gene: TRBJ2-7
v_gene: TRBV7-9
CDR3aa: CASSLEGSGGYYEQYF
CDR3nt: TGTGCCAGCAGCTTAGAAGGATCGGGGGGGTACTACGAGCAGTACTTC

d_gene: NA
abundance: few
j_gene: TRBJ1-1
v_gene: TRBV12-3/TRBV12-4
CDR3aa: CASTPDWGHTEAFF
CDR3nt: TGTGCCAGCACCCCGGACTGGGGGCACACTGAAGCTTTCTTT

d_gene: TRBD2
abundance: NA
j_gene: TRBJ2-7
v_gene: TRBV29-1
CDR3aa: CSGLGTSGAYEQYF
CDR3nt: TGCAGCGGCCTAGGGACTAGCGGGGCCTACGAGCAGTACTTC

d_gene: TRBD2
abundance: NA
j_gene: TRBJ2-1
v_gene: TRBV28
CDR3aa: CASSSTGTSGSRWKYNEQFF
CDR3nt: TGTGCCAGCAGTTCAACAGGGACTAGCGGGAGTCGATGGAAATACAATGAGCAGTTCTTC

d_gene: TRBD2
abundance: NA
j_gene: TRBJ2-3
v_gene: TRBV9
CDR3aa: CASSLAGGEDTQYF
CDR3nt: TGTGCCAGCAGTCTAGCGGGAGGGGAAGATACGCAGTATTTT

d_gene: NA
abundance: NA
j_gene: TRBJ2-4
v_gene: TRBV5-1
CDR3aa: CASSPHPGAQNIQYF
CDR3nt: TGCGCCAGCAGCCCGCATCCAGGGGCGCAGAACATTCAGTACTTC

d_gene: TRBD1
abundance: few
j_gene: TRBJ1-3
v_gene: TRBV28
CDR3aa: CASSPTGQGSGNTIYF
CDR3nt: TGTGCCAGCAGTCCTACGGGACAGGGATCTGGAAACACCATATATTTT

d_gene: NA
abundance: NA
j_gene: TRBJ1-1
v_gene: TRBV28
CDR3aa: CASSPHIGRGAYEAFF
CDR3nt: TGTGCCAGCAGTCCCCATATTGGCAGGGGCGCTTATGAAGCTTTCTTT

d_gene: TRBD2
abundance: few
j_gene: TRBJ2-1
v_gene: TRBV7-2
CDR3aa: CASSPYPSGRTYEQFF
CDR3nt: TGTGCCAGCAGCCCTTATCCTAGCGGGAGAACGTATGAGCAGTTCTTC

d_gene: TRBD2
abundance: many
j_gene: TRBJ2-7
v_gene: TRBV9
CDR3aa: CASSVRTSGTEQYF
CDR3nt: TGTGCCAGCAGCGTAAGGACTAGCGGGACAGAGCAGTACTTC

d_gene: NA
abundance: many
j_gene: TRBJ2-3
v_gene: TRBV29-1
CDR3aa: CSAKKDTQYF
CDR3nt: TGCAGCGCTAAGAAAGATACGCAGTATTTT

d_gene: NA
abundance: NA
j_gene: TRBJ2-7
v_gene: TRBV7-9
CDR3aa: CASSGSTAYEQYF
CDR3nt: TGTGCCAGCAGCGGCTCGACGGCCTACGAGCAGTACTTC

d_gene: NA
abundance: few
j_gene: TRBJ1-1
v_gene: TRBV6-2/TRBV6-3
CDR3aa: CASRIPKTEAFF
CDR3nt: TGTGCCAGCAGGATCCCCAAGACTGAAGCTTTCTTT